The T cell receptor beta chain under discussion was sequenced for a study of blood T cell repertoires in COVID-19. TCRdb keeps only in-frame clones here, not all; method: immunoSEQ multiplex PCR. Here the sample spans 500,000 to 600,000 clones, approximately 91% being singletons. From germline, CDR1 is SNHLY and CDR2 FYNNEI. The CDR3 runs to 14 residues. Trimming took 8 bases from V and 0 from J, leaving 13 bases between them. The V and J genes are TRBV2 and TRBJ1-2; a weak D match, TRBD1 (5 bases). Sequencing was done on a sample of peripheral blood. This sequence was found in a woman aged 50 to 60 with COVID-19, enrolled during active disease. The CDR3 protein is CASLPGVSNYGYTF. Written as DNA, the CDR3 is TGTGCCAGCCTCCCGGGGGTTTCTAACTATGGCTACACCTTC.